The T cell receptor (beta chain) under discussion was sequenced for a study of molecular identifiers for immune sequencing clone quantification. This clonotype has just a few counts. This clone may be a read error of a much larger clone one base away. TCRdb redid the calling of the PCR reads with MiXCR, one entry per CDR3 protein. The table includes 40,000 to 50,000 distinct CDR3 sequences, 19% detected once. The origin of this receptor is a human donor in good health. Some libraries in this study had Jurkat cell RNA spiked in. The sequenced sample was naive CD8+ T cells from blood, with Jurkat cell RNA spiked in. Stated subset: FACS-sorted CD8+CD4-CCR7+CD45RA+ naive T cells.

CDR3 sequence reads: CASSSYGTSWETQYF. The CDR3 bases are TGTGCCAGCAGCTCGTACGGGACTAGCTGGGAGACCCAGTACTTC. V and J are TRBV7-8 and TRBJ2-5, with TRBD2 identical over 9 bases. The J segment lost 5 bases and the V segment lost 4 bases, leaving 8 bases of the junction unmatched. CDR3 size: 15 residues. Germline assignment: CDR1 SGHVS and CDR2 FQNEAQ.